This passage covers 14 T cell receptor beta chains from one sample sequenced in a study of T cell responses to AZD1222 COVID-19 vaccine. Here immunoSEQ multiplex PCR was the method, and the copy in TCRdb shows in-frame clones only, minus some. The sample yields tens of thousands of clones, approximately 82% seen once. Material: peripheral blood, obtained on day 0 of AZD1222 vaccination. The receptors originated from an adult in good health.

The chain has TRBV11-2 and TRBJ2-1; 10 bases line up with TRBD2. Germline lookup yields CDR1 SGHAT and CDR2 FQNNGV. V was clipped by 5 bases and J by 7 bases; unmatched bases: 11. There are 16 residues in the CDR3. The DNA of the CDR3 is TGTGCCAGCAGCATCCGCCCAGCGGGAGGGAAAAATGAGCAGTTCTTC. This codes for CASSIRPAGGKNEQFF.

CDR3: CASSLQYLEGEKLFF. The DNA of the CDR3 is TGTGCCAGCAGCTTACAATATCTAGAGGGGGAAAAACTGTTTTTT. This chain connects TRBV7-3 to TRBJ1-4; tentative D call: TRBD1 (5 bases). Germline loops: CDR1 SGHTA, CDR2 FQGTGA. V lost 2 bases, J lost 8 bases, and 15 bases lay in between. The CDR3 contains 15 residues.

This chain uses TRBV19 with TRBJ1-5, with D unresolved. The germline V and J ends were trimmed by 5 bases and 7 bases, with 15 bases remaining between them. The CDR3 covers 14 residues. In germline, CDR1 is LNHDA, CDR2 SQIVND (reference sequence). CDR3 DNA sequence: TGTGCCAGTAGTTCTCGAGAGGGAACCCAGCCCCAGCATTTT. Its protein product is CASSSREGTQPQHF. The variable domain in full, completed from reference TRBV19 and TRBJ1-5, reads DGGITQSPKYLFRKEGQNVTLSCEQNLNHDAMYWYRQDPGQGLRLIYYSQIVNDFQKGDIAEGYSVSREKKESFPLTVTSAQKNPTAFYLCASSSREGTQPQHFGDGTRLSIL.

The chain employs TRBV18 and TRBJ2-7; weak D call: TRBD2 (5 bases). The CDR3 has 15 amino acids. V lost 1 base and J 3 bases, leaving 13 bases between the germline ends. CDR1 is KGHSH and CDR2 is LQKENI in the germline V gene. The CDR3 protein is CASSPRSLALYEQYF. The CDR3 DNA follows: TGTGCCAGCTCACCACGTTCGCTAGCACTCTACGAGCAGTACTTC.

V usage is TRBV28 and J usage is TRBJ1-1; 7 nucleotides agree with TRBD1. CDR1 MDHEN and CDR2 SYDVKM come from the germline V gene. The CDR3 is 16 amino acids. The V segment lost 6 bases and the J segment 4 bases; nucleotides outside the gene matches: 14. In DNA form, the CDR3 reads TGTGCCAGCAGCTCCCTATTAGACAGGGTCAGCACTGAAGCTTTCTTT. As protein: CASSSLLDRVSTEAFF.

The chain employs TRBV27 and TRBJ2-7, with 7 nucleotides matching TRBD2. The germline V gene encodes CDR1 MNHEY and CDR2 SMNVEV (reference sequence). The V and J ends lost 2 bases and 3 bases, in that order; junction bases with no gene match: 7. The CDR3 is made up of 15 amino acids. CDR3 DNA sequence: TGTGCCAGCAGTTTAAAGTCCGCTAGCGGCTACGAGCAGTACTTC. Residues: CASSLKSASGYEQYF.

The rearrangement uses TRBV19 and TRBJ1-1, with no clear D. The V gene's germline CDR1 is LNHDA and CDR2 SQIVND (reference sequence). The V and J ends lost 6 bases and 2 bases respectively, with 10 bases between them. The CDR3 consists of 13 residues. The CDR3 DNA reads TGTGCCAGTAGGAGGGCAGGTAACACTGAAGCTTTCTTT. It specifies CASRRAGNTEAFF.

The chain joins TRBV7-2 to TRBJ2-1; 7 bases line up with TRBD2. CDR3 length: 12 residues. Germline V gene lookup returns CDR1 SGHTA and CDR2 FQGNSA. Trimming at V came to 5 bases and at J to 7 bases, leaving 2 bases not matched to a gene. DNA for the CDR3: TGTGCCAGCAGCAGGACTAGGAATGAGCAGTTCTTC. As protein: CASSRTRNEQFF. The variable domain in full, with the rest retrieved from reference TRBV7-2 and TRBJ2-1, is GAGVSQSPSNKVTEKGKDVELRCDPISGHTALYWYRQSLGQGLEFLIYFQGNSAPDKSGLPSDRFSAERTGGSVSTLTIQRTQQEDSAVYLCASSRTRNEQFFGPGTRLTVL.

This clone was observed a few times. The chain has TRBV19 and TRBJ1-2, with a weak D call TRBD1 (6 bases). Germline CDR1 is LNHDA and CDR2 is SQIVND (reference sequence). This CDR3 is built from 15 residues. Between the trimmed V and J ends, which lost 7 bases and 4 bases, there was a span of 19 bases. In nucleotides, the CDR3 is TGTGCCAGTACCCTAGGGGGGCCCCAGCCCTATGGCTACACCTTC. Amino acids: CASTLGGPQPYGYTF. The whole variable domain, remainder taken from reference TRBV19 and TRBJ1-2, is DGGITQSPKYLFRKEGQNVTLSCEQNLNHDAMYWYRQDPGQGLRLIYYSQIVNDFQKGDIAEGYSVSREKKESFPLTVTSAQKNPTAFYLCASTLGGPQPYGYTFGSGTRLTVV.

The chain employs TRBV9 and TRBJ1-3; D is possibly TRBD1 (5 bases). Between the trimmed V and J ends, which lost 4 bases and 0 bases, there was a span of 17 bases. CDR1 and CDR2 (germline): SGDLS, YYNGEE. CDR3 length: 17 residues. This CDR3 is CASSSGPPGSSGNTIYF. CDR3 bases: TGTGCCAGCAGCTCCGGGCCTCCAGGGTCCTCTGGAAACACCATATATTTT.

The J gene is TRBJ1-1, the V gene TRBV10-3; no definite D call. Germline V lookup: CDR1 ENHRY, CDR2 SYGVKD. V lost 10 bases and J lost 5, with 11 bases in between. There are 11 residues in the CDR3. The CDR3, as DNA: TGTGCCAGTAGATCGGGGACTGAAGCTTTCTTT. Its protein is CASRSGTEAFF.

The V call is TRBV19, the J call TRBJ2-2; 11 positions match TRBD2. This CDR3 contains 16 residues. V shed 5 bases and J 6 bases; nucleotides not matched to a gene: 8. Germline-derived CDR1 and CDR2 are LNHDA and SQIVND (reference sequence). CDR3 DNA: TGTGCCAGTAGTCCCAGACTAGCGGGATTCGCCGGGGAGCTGTTTTTT. Amino acids: CASSPRLAGFAGELFF. The full variable domain, rest sourced from reference TRBV19 and TRBJ2-2, is DGGITQSPKYLFRKEGQNVTLSCEQNLNHDAMYWYRQDPGQGLRLIYYSQIVNDFQKGDIAEGYSVSREKKESFPLTVTSAQKNPTAFYLCASSPRLAGFAGELFFGEGSRLTVL.

The rearrangement links TRBV7-2 to TRBJ2-2; TRBD2 agrees at 13 bases. Germline V lookup: CDR1 SGHTA, CDR2 FQGNSA. The CDR3 spans 16 residues. V dropped 6 bases and J dropped 2; count of bases not matched to a gene: 3. The CDR3 here is CASREGLAGNTGELFF. For the CDR3, the DNA is TGTGCCAGCAGGGAGGGACTAGCGGGAAACACCGGGGAGCTGTTTTTT. Full variable domain (rest looked up from reference TRBV7-2 and TRBJ2-2): GAGVSQSPSNKVTEKGKDVELRCDPISGHTALYWYRQSLGQGLEFLIYFQGNSAPDKSGLPSDRFSAERTGGSVSTLTIQRTQQEDSAVYLCASREGLAGNTGELFFGEGSRLTVL.

The chain uses TRBV20-1 and TRBJ2-3, with D perhaps assigned TRBD1 or TRBD2 (5 bases each). Germline CDR1 DFQATT, CDR2 SNEGSKA (reference sequence). This CDR3 contains 15 residues. Deletions cut 3 bases from V and 4 bases from J, with 17 bases between. The CDR3 nucleotides are TGCAGTGCTAGTGATCCGGCCGGGGCCGCAGATACGCAGTATTTT. As protein: CSASDPAGAADTQYF.